This TCR beta chain was recorded in a study of T cell repertoires in cytomegalovirus infection. Study summary: It was the public TCR beta signatures that indicated both CMV infection and matching HLA type. Study conclusions and caveats: The ex vivo response showed dominance by HLA-C-restricted CMV-specific TCR beta clonotypes. The cumulative frequency of public TCR beta families identified carriers of CMV plus the relevant HLA.

From germline, CDR1 is SEHNR and CDR2 FQNEAQ (reference sequence). The CDR3 is 14 residues long. Trimming left V 5 bases short and J 0 bases short, with 11 bases between. TCRdb processed the reads anew with MiXCR; each CDR3 protein has one entry. The sample contains hundreds of thousands of distinct CDR3 sequences, about 11% of which appear only once. This clonotype was counted at least ten times. What it binds is unknown. Source material: PBMCs. The receptor comes from a human donor in good health (CMV status not recorded). Some clones in this sample may be carry-over from other donors' samples. The chain recombines TRBV7-9 with TRBJ2-7, with TRBD1 as a possible D gene (7 bases). This chain's CDR3 is CASSPGGNSYEQYF. The CDR3 DNA follows: TGTGCCAGCAGCCCAGGGGGGAACTCCTACGAGCAGTACTTC.